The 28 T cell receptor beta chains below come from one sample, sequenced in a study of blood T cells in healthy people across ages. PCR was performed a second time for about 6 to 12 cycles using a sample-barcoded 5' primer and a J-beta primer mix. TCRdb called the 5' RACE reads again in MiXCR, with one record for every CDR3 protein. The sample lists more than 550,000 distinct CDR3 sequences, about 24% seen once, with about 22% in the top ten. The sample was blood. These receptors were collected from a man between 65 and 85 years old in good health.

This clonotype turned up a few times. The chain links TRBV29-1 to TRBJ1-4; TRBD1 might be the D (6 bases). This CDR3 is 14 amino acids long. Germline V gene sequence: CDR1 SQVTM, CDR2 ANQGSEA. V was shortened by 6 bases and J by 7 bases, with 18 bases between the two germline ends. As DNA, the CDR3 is TGCAGCGTGGGGGGGGGCAGGGGAGGTGAAAAACTGTTTTTT. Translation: CSVGGGRGGEKLFF.

The CDR3 reads CASSPPNSQGYNEQFF. The DNA for the CDR3 is TGTGCCAGCAGCCCGCCTAACTCCCAGGGTTACAATGAGCAGTTCTTC. The rearrangement uses TRBV3-1 and TRBJ2-5; a weak D match, TRBD1 (5 bases). The J call could be wrong; TRBJ2-1 is a better fit for the DNA end. CDR1 and CDR2 (germline): LGHDT, YNNKEL (reference sequence). The length of the CDR3 is 16 residues.

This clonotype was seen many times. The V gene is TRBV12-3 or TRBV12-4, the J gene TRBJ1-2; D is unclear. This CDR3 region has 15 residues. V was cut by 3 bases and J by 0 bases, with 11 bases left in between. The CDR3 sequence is CASSFLQAPNYGYTF. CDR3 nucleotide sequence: TGTGCCAGCAGTTTTCTGCAGGCCCCTAACTATGGCTACACCTTC.

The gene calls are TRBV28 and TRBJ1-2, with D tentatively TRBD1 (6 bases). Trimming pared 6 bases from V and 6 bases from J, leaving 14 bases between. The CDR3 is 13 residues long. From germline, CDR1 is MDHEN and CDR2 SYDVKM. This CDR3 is CASRYRADDGYTF. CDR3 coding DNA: TGTGCCAGCAGGTACAGGGCGGATGATGGCTACACCTTC.

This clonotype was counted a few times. DNA of the CDR3: TGTGCCAGCAGCTTGGTCGCATCGGCGCCCCAGCATTTT. It yields the protein CASSLVASAPQHF. V usage is TRBV5-5 and J usage is TRBJ1-5; D not certain. Germline assignment: CDR1 SGHKS and CDR2 YYEKEE (reference sequence). The V and J ends lost 0 bases and 9 bases respectively, with 10 bases between them. This CDR3 is built from 13 residues.

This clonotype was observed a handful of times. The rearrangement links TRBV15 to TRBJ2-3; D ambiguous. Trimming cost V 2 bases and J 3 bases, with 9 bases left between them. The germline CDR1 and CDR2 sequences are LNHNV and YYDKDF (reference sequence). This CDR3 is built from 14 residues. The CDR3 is CATSRRGRTDTQYF. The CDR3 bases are TGTGCCACCAGCAGAAGAGGTAGGACAGATACGCAGTATTTT.

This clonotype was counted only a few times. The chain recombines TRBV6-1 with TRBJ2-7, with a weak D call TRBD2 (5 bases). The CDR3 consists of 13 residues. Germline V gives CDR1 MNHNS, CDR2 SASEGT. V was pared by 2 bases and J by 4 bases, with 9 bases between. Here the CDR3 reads CASSEPGIYEQYF. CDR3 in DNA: TGTGCCAGCAGTGAACCGGGAATATACGAGCAGTACTTC.

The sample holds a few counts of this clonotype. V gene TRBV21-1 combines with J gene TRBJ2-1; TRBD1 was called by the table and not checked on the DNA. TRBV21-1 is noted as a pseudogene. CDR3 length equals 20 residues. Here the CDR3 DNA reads TGTGCCAGCAGCAAAAAAGGGGGGACAGCCAGGAGAACGGATTACAATGAGCAGTTCTTC. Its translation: CASSKKGGTARRTDYNEQFF.

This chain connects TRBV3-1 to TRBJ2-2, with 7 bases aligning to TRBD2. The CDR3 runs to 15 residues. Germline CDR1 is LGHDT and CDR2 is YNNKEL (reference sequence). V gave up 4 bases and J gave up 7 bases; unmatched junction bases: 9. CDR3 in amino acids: CASSRGGSDVGELFF. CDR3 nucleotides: TGTGCCAGCAGCCGGGGCGGGAGTGACGTCGGGGAGCTGTTTTTT.

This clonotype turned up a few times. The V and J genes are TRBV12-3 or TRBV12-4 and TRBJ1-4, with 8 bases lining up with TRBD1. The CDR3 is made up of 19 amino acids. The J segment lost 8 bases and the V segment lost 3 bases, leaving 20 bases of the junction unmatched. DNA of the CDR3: TGTGCCAGCAGTTTGAGCCCCACTCAGACGGGACAGGAAAAAGAAAAACTGTTTTTT. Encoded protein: CASSLSPTQTGQEKEKLFF.

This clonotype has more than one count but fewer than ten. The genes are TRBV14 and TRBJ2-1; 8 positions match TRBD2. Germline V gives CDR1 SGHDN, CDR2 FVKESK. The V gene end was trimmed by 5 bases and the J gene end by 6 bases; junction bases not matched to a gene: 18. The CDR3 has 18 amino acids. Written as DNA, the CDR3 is TGTGCCAGCAGCACCCGAGATTCGACGGGACTAGGGGTCAATGAGCAGTTCTTC. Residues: CASSTRDSTGLGVNEQFF. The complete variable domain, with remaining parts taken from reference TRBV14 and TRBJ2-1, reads EAGVTQFPSHSVIEKGQTVTLRCDPISGHDNLYWYRRVMGKEIKFLLHFVKESKQDESGMPNNRFLAERTGGTYSTLKVQPAELEDSGVYFCASSTRDSTGLGVNEQFFGPGTRLTVL.

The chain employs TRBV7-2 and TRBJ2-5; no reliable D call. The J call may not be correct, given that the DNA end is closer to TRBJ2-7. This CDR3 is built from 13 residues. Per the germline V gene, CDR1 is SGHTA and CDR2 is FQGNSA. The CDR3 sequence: CASSLDENYEQYV. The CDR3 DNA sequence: TGTGCCAGCAGCTTAGATGAAAACTACGAGCAGTACGTC.

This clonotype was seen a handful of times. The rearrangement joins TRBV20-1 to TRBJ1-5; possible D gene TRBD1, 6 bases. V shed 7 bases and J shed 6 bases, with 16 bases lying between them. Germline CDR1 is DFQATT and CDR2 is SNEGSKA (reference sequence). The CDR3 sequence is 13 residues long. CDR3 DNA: TGCAGTGTTAGGGAACAGGGATCTCAGCCCCAGCATTTT. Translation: CSVREQGSQPQHF.

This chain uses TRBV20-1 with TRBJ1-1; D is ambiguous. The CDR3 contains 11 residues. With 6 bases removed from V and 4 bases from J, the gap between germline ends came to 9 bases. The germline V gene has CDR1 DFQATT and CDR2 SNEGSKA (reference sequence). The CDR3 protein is CSAPEFTEAFF. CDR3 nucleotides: TGCAGTGCCCCCGAATTCACTGAAGCTTTCTTT.

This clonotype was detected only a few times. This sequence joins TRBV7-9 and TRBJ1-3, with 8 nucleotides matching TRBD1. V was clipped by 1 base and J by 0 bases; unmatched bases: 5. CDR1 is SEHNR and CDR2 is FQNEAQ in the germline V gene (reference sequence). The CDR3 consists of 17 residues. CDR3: CASSLGQGFYSGNTIYF. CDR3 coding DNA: TGTGCCAGCAGCTTAGGACAGGGGTTTTACTCTGGAAACACCATATATTTT.

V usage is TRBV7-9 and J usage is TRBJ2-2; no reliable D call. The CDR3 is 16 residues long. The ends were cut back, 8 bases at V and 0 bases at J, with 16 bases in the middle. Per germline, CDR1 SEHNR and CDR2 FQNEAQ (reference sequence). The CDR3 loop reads CASRPRVNANTGELFF. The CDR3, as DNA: TGTGCCAGCCGCCCTAGAGTTAACGCGAACACCGGGGAGCTGTTTTTT.

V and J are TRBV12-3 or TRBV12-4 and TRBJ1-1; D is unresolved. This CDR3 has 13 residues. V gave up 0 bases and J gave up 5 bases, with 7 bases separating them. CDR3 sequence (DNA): TGTGCCAGCAGTTTAGCACAGCGGACTGAAGCTTTCTTT. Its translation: CASSLAQRTEAFF.

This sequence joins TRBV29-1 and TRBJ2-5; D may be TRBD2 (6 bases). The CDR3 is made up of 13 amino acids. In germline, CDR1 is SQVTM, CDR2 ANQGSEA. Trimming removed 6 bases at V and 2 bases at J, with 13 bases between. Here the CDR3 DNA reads TGCAGCGTGCTGACGGGACTGCAAGAGACCCAGTACTTC. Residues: CSVLTGLQETQYF.

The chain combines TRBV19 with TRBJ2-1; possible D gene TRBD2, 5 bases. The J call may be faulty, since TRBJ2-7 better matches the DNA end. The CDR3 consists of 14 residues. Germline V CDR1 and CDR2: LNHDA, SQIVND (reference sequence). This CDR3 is CASSPQPSSNEQYF. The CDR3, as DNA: TGTGCCAGTAGTCCGCAGCCCTCTAGCAACGAGCAGTACTTC.

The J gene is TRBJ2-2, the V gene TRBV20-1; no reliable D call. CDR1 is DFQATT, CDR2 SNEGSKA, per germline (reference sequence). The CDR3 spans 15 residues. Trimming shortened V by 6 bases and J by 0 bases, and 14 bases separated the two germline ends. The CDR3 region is CSATRMGSNTGELFF. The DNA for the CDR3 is TGCAGTGCCACGCGTATGGGGTCGAACACCGGGGAGCTGTTTTTT.

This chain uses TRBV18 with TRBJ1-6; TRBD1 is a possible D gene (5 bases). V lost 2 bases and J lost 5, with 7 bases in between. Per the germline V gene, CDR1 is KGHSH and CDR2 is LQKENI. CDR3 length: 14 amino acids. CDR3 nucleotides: TGTGCCAGCTCACCAGGGGGGGATAATTCACCCCTCCACTTT. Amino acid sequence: CASSPGGDNSPLHF.

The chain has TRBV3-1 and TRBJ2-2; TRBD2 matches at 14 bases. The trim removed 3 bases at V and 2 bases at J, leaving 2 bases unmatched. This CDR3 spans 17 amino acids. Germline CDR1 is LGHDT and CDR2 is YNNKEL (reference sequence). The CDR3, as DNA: TGTGCCAGCAGCCAGGGACTAGCGGGGGCAAACACCGGGGAGCTGTTTTTT. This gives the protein CASSQGLAGANTGELFF.

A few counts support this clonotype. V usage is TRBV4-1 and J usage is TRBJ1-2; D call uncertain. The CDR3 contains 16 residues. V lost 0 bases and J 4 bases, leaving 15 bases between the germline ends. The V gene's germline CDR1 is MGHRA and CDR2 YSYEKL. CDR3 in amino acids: CASSQEILARGYGYTF. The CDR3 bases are TGCGCCAGCAGCCAAGAGATTCTGGCCCGGGGCTATGGCTACACCTTC.

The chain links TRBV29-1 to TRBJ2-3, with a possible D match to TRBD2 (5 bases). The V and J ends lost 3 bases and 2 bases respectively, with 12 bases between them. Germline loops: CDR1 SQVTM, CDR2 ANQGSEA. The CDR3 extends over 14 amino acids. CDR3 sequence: CSVDPGIHTDTQYF. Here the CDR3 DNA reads TGCAGCGTTGACCCCGGGATCCACACAGATACGCAGTATTTT.

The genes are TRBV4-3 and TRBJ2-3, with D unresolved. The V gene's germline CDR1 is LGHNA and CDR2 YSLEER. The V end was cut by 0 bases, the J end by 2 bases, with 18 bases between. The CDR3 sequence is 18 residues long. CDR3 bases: TGCGCCAGCAGCCAAGATGCCGCGATAGCAGCATACACAGATACGCAGTATTTT. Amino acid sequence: CASSQDAAIAAYTDTQYF.

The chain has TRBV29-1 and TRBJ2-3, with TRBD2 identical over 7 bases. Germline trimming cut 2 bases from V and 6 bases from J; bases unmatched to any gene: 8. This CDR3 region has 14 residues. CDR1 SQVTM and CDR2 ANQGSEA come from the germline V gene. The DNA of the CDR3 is TGCAGCGTTGAATGGGGACTACAAGGGGATACGCAGTATTTT. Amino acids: CSVEWGLQGDTQYF.

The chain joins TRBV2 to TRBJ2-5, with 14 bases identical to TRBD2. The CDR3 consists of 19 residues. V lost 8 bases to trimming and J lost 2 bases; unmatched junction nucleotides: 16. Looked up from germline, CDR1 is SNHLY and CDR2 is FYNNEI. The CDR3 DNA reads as TGTGCCAGCCCCCCGGGCCGCGGACTAGCGGGAGGCCAACAAGAGACCCAGTACTTC. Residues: CASPPGRGLAGGQQETQYF.

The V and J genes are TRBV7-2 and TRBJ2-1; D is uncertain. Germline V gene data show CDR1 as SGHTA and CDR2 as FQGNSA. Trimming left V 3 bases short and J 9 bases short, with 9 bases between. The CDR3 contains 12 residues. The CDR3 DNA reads TGTGCCAGCAGCTTTCTAGGGCTTGAGCAGTTCTTC. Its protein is CASSFLGLEQFF.